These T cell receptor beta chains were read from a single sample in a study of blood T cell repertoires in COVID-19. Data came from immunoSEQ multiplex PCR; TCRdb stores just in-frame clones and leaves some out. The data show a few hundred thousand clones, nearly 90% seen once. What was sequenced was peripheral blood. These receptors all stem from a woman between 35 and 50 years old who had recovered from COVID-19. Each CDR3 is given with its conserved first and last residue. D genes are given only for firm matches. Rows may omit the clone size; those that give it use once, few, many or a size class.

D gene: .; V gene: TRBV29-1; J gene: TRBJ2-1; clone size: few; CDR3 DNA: TGCAGCGTTGAAAGGCTAGCCTTGGTTGAGCAGTTCTTC; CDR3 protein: CSVERLALVEQFF
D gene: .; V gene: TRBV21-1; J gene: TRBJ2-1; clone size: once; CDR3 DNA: TGTGCCAGCAGCGAAATACTAGCGGGAGCCTCTCACCTCAGTTTTAGGGGCTACAATGAGCAGTTCTTC; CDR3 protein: CASSEILAGASHLSFRGYNEQFF
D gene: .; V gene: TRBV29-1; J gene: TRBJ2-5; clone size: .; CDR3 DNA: TGCAGCGTTGAAATCCCAGGGGAGGAGACCCAGTACTTC; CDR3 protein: CSVEIPGEETQYF
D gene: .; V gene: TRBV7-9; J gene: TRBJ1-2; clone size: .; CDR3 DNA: TGTGCCAGCAGCTTACGCGGAAACTCTTATGGCTACACCTTC; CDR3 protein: CASSLRGNSYGYTF
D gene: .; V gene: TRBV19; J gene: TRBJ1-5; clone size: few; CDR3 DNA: TGTGCCAGTAGCCGACAATTAGATCAGCCCCAGCATTTT; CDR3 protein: CASSRQLDQPQHF
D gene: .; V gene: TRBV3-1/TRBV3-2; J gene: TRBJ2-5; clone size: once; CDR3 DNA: TGTGCCAGCAGCGGACAGAGCGGCTCGTACCAAGAGACCCAGTACTTC; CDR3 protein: CASSGQSGSYQETQYF
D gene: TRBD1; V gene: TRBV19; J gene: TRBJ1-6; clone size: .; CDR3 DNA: TGTGCCAGTAGCTCCAGGGGACAGGGGGCTTCACCCCTCCACTTT; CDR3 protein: CASSSRGQGASPLHF
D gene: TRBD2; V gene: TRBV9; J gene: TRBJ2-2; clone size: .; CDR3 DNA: TGTGCCAGCAACATGGAGGGACTAGCTTCGACCGGGGAGCTGTTTTTT; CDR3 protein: CASNMEGLASTGELFF
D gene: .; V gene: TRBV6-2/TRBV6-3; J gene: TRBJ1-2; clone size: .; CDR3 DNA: TGTGCCAGCAGTTACTGGCAGGGCAACGATGGCTACACCTTC; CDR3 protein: CASSYWQGNDGYTF
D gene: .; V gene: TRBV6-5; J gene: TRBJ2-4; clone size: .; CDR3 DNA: TGTGCCAGCCACCCGACACGTCTAGCCAAAAACATTCAGTACTTC; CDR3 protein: CASHPTRLAKNIQYF
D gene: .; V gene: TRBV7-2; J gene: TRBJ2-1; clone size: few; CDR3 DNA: TGTGCCAGCAGCTCCCCAGGGGAGGGCCTCTATGAGCAGTTCTTC; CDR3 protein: CASSSPGEGLYEQFF
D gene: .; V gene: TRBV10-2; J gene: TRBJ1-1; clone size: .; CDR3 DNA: TGCGCCAGCAGTGAGTCTACGTGGACACTCTCTGAAGCTTTCTTT; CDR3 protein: CASSESTWTLSEAFF
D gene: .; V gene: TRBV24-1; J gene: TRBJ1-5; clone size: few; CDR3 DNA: TGTGCCACCAGTGACGGGAATCAGCCCCAGCATTTT; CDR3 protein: CATSDGNQPQHF
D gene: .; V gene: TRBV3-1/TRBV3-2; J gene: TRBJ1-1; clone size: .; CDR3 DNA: TGTGCCAGCAGCCAATTTTTAGCGGGAACCACTGAAGCTTTCTTT; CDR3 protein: CASSQFLAGTTEAFF
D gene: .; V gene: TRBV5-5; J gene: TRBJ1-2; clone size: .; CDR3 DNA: TGTGCCAGCAGGGGCAACTCTTATGGCTACACCTTC; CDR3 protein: CASRGNSYGYTF
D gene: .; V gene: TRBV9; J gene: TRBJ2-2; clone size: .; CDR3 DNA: TGTGCCAGCAGCGTAGGCAGCGGAGGATTCGGGAACACCGGGGAGCTGTTTTTT; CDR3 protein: CASSVGSGGFGNTGELFF
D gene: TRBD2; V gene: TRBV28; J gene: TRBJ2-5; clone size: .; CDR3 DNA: TGTGCCAGCAGTAGGCGGGGGGAAGAGACCCAGTACTTC; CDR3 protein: CASSRRGEETQYF
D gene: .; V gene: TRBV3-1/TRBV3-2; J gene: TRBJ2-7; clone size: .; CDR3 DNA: TGTGCCAGCAGCCAACCCTCGGGGAGAAAGCAGTACTTC; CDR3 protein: CASSQPSGRKQYF
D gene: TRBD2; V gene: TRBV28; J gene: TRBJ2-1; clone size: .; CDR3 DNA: TGTGCCAGCAGGCTAGCGGGGGACAATGAGCAGTTCTTC; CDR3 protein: CASRLAGDNEQFF
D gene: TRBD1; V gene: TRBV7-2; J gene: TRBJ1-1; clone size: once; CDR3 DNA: TGTGCCAGCAGAGATAGACCGGGACAGACTGAAGCTTTCTTT; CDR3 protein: CASRDRPGQTEAFF
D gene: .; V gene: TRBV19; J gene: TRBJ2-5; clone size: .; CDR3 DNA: TGTGCCAGTAGTACCAGACAGGAGCATGCGTTTAGAGAGACCCAGTACTTC; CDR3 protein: CASSTRQEHAFRETQYF
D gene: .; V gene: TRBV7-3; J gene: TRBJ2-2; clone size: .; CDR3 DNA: TGTGCCAGCAGCCCCGTACAGGGTTTGGGTACCGGGGAGCTGTTTTTT; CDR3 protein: CASSPVQGLGTGELFF
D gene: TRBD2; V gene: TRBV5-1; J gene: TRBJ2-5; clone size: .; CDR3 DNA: TGCGCCAGCAGGGCGGGGGGGCCCGGAGAGACCCAGTACTTC; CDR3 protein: CASRAGGPGETQYF
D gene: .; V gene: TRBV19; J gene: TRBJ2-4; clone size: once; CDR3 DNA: TGTGCCAGTAGTATTTCGACCTCCCAGGGCTCCATTCAGTACTTC; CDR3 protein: CASSISTSQGSIQYF
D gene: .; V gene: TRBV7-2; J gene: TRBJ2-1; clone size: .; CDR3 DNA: TGTGCCAGCAGCCCACCCTTGAGCTCCTACAATGAGCAGTTCTTC; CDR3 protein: CASSPPLSSYNEQFF
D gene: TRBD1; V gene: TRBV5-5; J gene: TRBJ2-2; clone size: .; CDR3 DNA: TGTGCCAGCAGCTTTATCCAGGGGGCCGGGGAGCTGTTTTTT; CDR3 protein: CASSFIQGAGELFF
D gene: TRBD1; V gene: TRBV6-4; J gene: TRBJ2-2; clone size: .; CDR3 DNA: TGTGCCAGCAGCTCTCCCGGGACAGGGTGCACCGGGGAGCTGTTTTTT; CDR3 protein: CASSSPGTGCTGELFF
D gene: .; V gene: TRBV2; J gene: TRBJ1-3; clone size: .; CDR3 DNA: TGTGCCAGCAGTGGGCATCCCTCTGGAAACACCATATATTTT; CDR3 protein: CASSGHPSGNTIYF
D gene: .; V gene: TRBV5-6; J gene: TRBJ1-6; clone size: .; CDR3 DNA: TGTGCCAGCACCAGTCTCAGTACCCCCTCCTATAATTCACCCCTCCACTTT; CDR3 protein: CASTSLSTPSYNSPLHF
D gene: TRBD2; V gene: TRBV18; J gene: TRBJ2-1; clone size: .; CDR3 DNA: TGTGCCAGCTCGGGAGGGGTACTCGACTCCTACAATGAGCAGTTCTTC; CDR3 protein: CASSGGVLDSYNEQFF
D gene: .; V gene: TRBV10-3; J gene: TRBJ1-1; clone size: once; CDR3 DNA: TGTGCCATCAGTGAGTCGGTAGAAACTGAAGCTTTCTTT; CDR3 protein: CAISESVETEAFF
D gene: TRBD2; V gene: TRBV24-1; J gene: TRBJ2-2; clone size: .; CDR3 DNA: TGTGCCACCAGTGCTCCTAGCGGGAGTAAGGACACCGGGGAGCTGTTTTTT; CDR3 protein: CATSAPSGSKDTGELFF
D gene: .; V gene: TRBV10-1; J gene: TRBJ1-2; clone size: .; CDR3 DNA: TGCGCCAGCAGTGAGGACGGGAACTATGGCTACACCTTC; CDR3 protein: CASSEDGNYGYTF
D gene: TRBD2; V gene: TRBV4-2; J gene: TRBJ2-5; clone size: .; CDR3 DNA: TGTGCCAGCACTCCCCAGCGGGGGGGCTCGGGTGAGACCCAGTACTTC; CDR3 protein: CASTPQRGGSGETQYF
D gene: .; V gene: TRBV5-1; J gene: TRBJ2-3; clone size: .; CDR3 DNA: TGCGCCAGCAGCTCGATAGTAGCGGCAGATACGCAGTATTTT; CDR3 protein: CASSSIVAADTQYF
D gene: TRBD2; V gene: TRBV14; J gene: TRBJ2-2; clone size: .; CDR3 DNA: TGTGCCAGCAGCCGAAATAGCGGGAGTTTCGGGGAGCTGTTTTTT; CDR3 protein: CASSRNSGSFGELFF
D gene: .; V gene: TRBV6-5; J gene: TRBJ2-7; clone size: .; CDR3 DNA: TGTGCCAGCCACCGGACAGACGGGTACGAGCAGTACTTC; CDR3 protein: CASHRTDGYEQYF
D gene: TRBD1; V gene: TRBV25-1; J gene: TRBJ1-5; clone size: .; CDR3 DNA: TGTGCCAGCAGTCAGGGGGGAAATCAGCCCCAGCATTTT; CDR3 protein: CASSQGGNQPQHF
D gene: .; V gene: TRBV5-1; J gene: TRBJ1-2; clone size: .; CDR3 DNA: TGCGCCAGCAGCAACCCGCCGGAGACGGATGGCTACACCTTC; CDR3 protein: CASSNPPETDGYTF
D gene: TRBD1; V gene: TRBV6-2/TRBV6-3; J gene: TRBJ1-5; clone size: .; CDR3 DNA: TGTGCCAGCAGTCAACAGGGGGCTGTAGATCAGCCCCAGCATTTT; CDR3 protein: CASSQQGAVDQPQHF
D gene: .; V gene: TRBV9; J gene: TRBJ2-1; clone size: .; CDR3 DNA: TGTGCCAGCAGCGAGCGGACCCTCACCATCCAGTTCTTC; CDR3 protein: CASSERTLTIQFF
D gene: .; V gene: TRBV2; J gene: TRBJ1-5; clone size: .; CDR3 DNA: TGTGCCAGCACCCGGGAGGGTGGGAGCAATCAGCCCCAGCATTTT; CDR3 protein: CASTREGGSNQPQHF
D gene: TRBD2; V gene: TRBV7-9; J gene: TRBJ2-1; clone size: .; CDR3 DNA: TGTGCCAGCAGCTCTAGCGGGGGCAACAATGAGCAGTTCTTC; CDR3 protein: CASSSSGGNNEQFF
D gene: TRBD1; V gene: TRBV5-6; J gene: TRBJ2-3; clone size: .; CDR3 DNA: TGTGCCAGCAGCTTGTATAAGGGGGCAGGGACAGATACGCAGTATTTT; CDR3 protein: CASSLYKGAGTDTQYF
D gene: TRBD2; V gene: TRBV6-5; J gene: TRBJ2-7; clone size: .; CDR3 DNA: TGTGCCAGCTCCCCGGTGGGGGGGGACCACGAGCAGTACTTC; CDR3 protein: CASSPVGGDHEQYF
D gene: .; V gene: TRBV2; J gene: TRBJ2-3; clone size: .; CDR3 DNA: TGTGCCAGCAGCCCAGGGGCTAGTAGGACGCAGTATTTT; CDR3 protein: CASSPGASRTQYF
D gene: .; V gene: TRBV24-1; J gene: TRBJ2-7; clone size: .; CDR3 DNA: TGTGCCACCTCCCAGGGGCTCGACGAGCAGTACTTC; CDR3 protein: CATSQGLDEQYF
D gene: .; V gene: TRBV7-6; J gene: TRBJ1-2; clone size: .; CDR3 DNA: TGTGCCAGCAGCCCAACCGGGACTGCGACTCCCGGTAACTATGGCTACACCTTC; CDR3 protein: CASSPTGTATPGNYGYTF
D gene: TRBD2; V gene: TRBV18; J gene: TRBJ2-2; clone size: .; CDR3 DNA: TGTGCCAGCTCACCACCTGGACTAGCGGGAAACACCGGGGAGCTGTTTTTT; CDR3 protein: CASSPPGLAGNTGELFF
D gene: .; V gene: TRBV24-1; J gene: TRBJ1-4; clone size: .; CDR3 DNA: TGTGCCACCAGTGATTCGGAAAAACTGTTTTTT; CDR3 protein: CATSDSEKLFF
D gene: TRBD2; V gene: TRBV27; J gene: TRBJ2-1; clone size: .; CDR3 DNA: TGTGCCAGCAGTGGATCGGCGGGAGGGGTCAATGAGCAGTTCTTC; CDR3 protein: CASSGSAGGVNEQFF
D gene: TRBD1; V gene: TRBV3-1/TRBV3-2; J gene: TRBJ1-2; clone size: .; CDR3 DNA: TGTGCCAGCTTCTCCGGGACAGGGTTTAACTATGGCTACACCTTC; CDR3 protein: CASFSGTGFNYGYTF
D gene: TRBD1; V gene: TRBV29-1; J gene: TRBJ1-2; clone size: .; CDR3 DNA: TGCAGCGTTGACCCGACAGGGGACTATGGCTACACCTTC; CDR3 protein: CSVDPTGDYGYTF
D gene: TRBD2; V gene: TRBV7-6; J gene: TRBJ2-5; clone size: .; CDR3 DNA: TGTGCCAGCAGCCTAGGTGGGAGGGGTCGGGAGACCCAGTACTTC; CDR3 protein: CASSLGGRGRETQYF
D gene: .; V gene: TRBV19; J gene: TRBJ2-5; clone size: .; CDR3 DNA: TGTGCCAGTAGCACTCCTTCGGCCGGCGGGACCCAGTACTTC; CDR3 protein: CASSTPSAGGTQYF